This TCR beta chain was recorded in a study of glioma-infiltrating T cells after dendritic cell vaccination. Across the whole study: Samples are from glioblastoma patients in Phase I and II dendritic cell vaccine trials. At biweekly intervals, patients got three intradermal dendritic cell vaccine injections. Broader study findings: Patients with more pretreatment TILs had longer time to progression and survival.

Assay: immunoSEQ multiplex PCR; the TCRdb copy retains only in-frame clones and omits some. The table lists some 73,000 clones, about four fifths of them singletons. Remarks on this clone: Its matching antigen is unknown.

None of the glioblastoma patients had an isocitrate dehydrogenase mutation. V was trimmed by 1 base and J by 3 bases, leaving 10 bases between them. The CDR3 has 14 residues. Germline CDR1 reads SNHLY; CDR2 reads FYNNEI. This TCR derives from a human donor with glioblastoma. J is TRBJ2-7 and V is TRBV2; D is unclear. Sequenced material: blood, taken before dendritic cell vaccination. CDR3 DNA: TGTGCCAGCAGTGAAGGGCCAGGATTCTACGAGCAGTACGTC. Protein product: CASSEGPGFYEQYV.